This TCR beta chain was recorded in a study of early T cells in non-severe SARS-CoV-2 infection. Germline loops: CDR1 LGHDT, CDR2 YNNKEL (reference sequence). The CDR3 has 14 amino acids. Notes on this clonotype: The junction departs from germline at one end; a sequencing error may be responsible.

MiXCR was run by TCRdb on the 5' RACE reads, yielding one entry per CDR3 protein. This table holds more than 95,000 distinct CDR3 sequences, roughly 11% found once. The chain recombines TRBV3-1 with TRBJ1-2; D may be TRBD1 (6 bases). This TCR was recovered from an adult who was a healthcare worker with PCR-confirmed SARS-CoV-2 infection or an uninfected control (not recorded which). The sample consisted of whole blood, taken at baseline. The CDR3 sequence is CTSSQDTGSYGYTF. The CDR3 DNA reads TGTACCAGCAGCCAAGATACAGGGAGCTATGGCTACACCTTC.